This TCR beta chain came from a study of blood T cell repertoires in COVID-19. The protocol was immunoSEQ multiplex PCR, while the TCRdb copy is restricted to in-frame clones and leaves out a portion. This table holds around 60,000 clones, roughly 90% found once. Sequenced: peripheral blood. This clonotype was obtained from a human donor in a cohort sampled during active COVID-19.

The CDR3 nucleotides read TGCGCCAGCAGCCAAGACCTCGACAGGGGGTCTTGGACCGGGGAGCTGTTTTTT. The encoded protein is CASSQDLDRGSWTGELFF. V and J are TRBV4-3 and TRBJ2-2; 9 bases align to TRBD1. The germline CDR1 and CDR2 sequences are LGHNA and YSLEER. The CDR3 is 18 amino acids. V shed 0 bases, J shed 5 bases, and the junction held 10 bases outside the gene matches.